This T cell receptor (beta chain) is from a study of cytomegalovirus exposure and HLA in healthy donors. Comment on this clone: At one boundary the junction diverges from the germline segment, which might be a read error.

Method: immunoSEQ multiplex PCR; TCRdb's copy keeps in-frame clones and lacks some. The sample has around 230,000 clones, around 85% seen once; the top ten hold roughly 1.2%. The receptor was isolated from a woman under 40 in good health and CMV-seropositive. The sample comprised PBMCs.

The CDR3 nucleotides are TGCAGCGGGAGCGGATTCCCGGGACTAGTGCCCCTGGTAGCGATCTTC. Translating gives CSGSGFPGLVPLVAIF. The rearrangement uses TRBV29-1 and TRBJ2-1, with TRBD2 matching 8 bases. The CDR3 spans 16 residues. In germline, CDR1 is SQVTM, CDR2 ANQGSEA.